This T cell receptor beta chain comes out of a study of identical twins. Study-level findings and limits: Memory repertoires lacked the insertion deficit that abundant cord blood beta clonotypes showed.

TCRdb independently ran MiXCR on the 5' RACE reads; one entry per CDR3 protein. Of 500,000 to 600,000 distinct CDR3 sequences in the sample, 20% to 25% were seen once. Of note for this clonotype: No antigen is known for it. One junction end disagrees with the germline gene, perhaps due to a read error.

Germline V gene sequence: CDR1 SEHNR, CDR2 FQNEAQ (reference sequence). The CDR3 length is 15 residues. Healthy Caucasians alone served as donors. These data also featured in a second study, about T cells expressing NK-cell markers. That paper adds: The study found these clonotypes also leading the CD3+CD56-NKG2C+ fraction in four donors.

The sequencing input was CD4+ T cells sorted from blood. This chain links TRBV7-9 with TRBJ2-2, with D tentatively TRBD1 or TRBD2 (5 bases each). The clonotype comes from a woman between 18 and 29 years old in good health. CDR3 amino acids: CASNRGTRNIGELFF. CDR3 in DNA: TGTGCCAGCAACCGAGGGACCAGGAACATCGGGGAGCTGTTTTTT. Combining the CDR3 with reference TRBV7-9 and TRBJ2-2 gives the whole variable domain DTGVSQNPRHKITKRGQNVTFRCDPISEHNRLYWYRQTLGQGPEFLTYFQNEAQLEKSRLLSDRFSAERPKGSFSTLEIQRTEQGDSAMYLCASNRGTRNIGELFFGEGSRLTVL.